One and the same sample provided the 5 T cell receptor beta chains below, sequenced in a study of T cell responses to AZD1222 COVID-19 vaccine. The repertoire was sequenced with immunoSEQ multiplex PCR; TCRdb's copy has only in-frame clones and lacks some. Among 200,000 or so clones listed, 85% to 95% were seen once. Sequencing was performed on peripheral blood, taken on day 0 of AZD1222 vaccination. These TCRs come from an adult in good health.

This sequence joins TRBV7-6 and TRBJ2-6; D unclear. The CDR3 has 17 amino acids. Germline CDR1 is SGHVS and CDR2 is FNYEAQ. The V end was cut by 7 bases, the J end by 0 bases, with 16 bases between. The chain's CDR3 is CASTPEQTYSGANVLTF. CDR3 nucleotide sequence: TGTGCCAGCACCCCGGAACAGACTTACTCTGGGGCCAACGTCCTGACTTTC.

This sequence joins TRBV15 and TRBJ1-1; D possibly corresponds to TRBD1 (6 bases). Germline V gene sequence: CDR1 LNHNV, CDR2 YYDKDF (reference sequence). The V gene lost 0 bases and the J gene lost 4 bases, with 9 bases spanning the gap. This CDR3 region has 14 residues. The CDR3 DNA is TGTGCCACCAGCAGAGAACAGGGAAGCACTGAAGCTTTCTTT. As protein: CATSREQGSTEAFF.

This chain uses TRBV3-1 (or the pseudogene TRBV3-2) with TRBJ1-2; maybe TRBD1 (6 bases). This CDR3 contains 18 residues. Germline V CDR1 and CDR2: LGHDT, YNNKEL (reference sequence). V was shortened by 0 bases and J by 6 bases, with 23 bases between the two germline ends. This chain's CDR3 is CASSQDLDLRGKYDGYTF. Here the CDR3 DNA reads TGTGCCAGCAGCCAAGACTTGGATTTAAGGGGGAAGTACGATGGCTACACCTTC.

The rearrangement uses TRBV6-5 and TRBJ1-1, with unresolved D. The length of the CDR3 is 15 residues. Germline assignment: CDR1 MNHEY and CDR2 SVGAGI. V lost 2 bases to trimming and J lost 2 bases, with 12 bases between them. CDR3 sequence reads: CASSYTTVFNTEAFF. CDR3 nucleotides: TGTGCCAGCAGTTACACGACGGTTTTTAACACTGAAGCTTTCTTT.

The chain carries TRBV7-9 and TRBJ1-2; no clear D. The CDR3 contains 14 residues. Germline V CDR1 and CDR2: SEHNR, FQNEAQ (reference sequence). Deletions cut 6 bases from V and 4 bases from J, with 15 bases between. The CDR3 sequence is CASSLHQYGYGYTF. The CDR3 nucleotides read TGTGCCAGCAGTCTCCATCAATATGGCTATGGCTACACCTTC.